These T cell receptor beta chains were read from a single sample in a study of immune evolution from preneoplasia to lung adenocarcinoma. Sequencing was performed with immunoSEQ multiplex PCR; in TCRdb, only in-frame clones are kept and a portion is missing. The data contain some 3,700 clones, roughly 87% of them singletons. The source material was FFPE invasive lung adenocarcinoma tissue. Every receptor here comes from a person aged 70 to 85 with invasive lung adenocarcinoma. The CDR3 runs from the conserved cysteine through the conserved F or W. D genes are given only for firm matches. Only some rows state a clone size, as once, few, many or a class for expanded clones.

j_call	v_call	clone_size	d_call	cdr3_aa	cdr3_nt
TRBJ1-1	TRBV7-8	few	-	CASSLDTGGGKTEAFF	TGTGCCAGCAGCTTAGATACCGGTGGGGGGAAAACTGAAGCTTTCTTT
TRBJ1-2	TRBV10-3	-	-	CAISELPVNYGYTF	TGTGCCATCAGTGAGCTGCCGGTTAACTATGGCTACACCTTC
TRBJ1-1	TRBV19	-	-	CASSARAGEGTEAFF	TGTGCCAGTAGTGCCCGTGCAGGGGAGGGCACTGAAGCTTTCTTT
TRBJ2-3	TRBV7-9	-	TRBD1	CASSPGQGATDTQYF	TGTGCCAGCAGCCCGGGACAGGGGGCAACAGATACGCAGTATTTT
TRBJ1-5	TRBV19	-	TRBD1	CASSNGQVYQPQHF	TGTGCCAGTAGTAATGGACAGGTGTATCAGCCCCAGCATTTT
TRBJ2-7	TRBV30	-	TRBD1	CAWSVTGTYEQYF	TGTGCCTGGAGTGTGACAGGGACCTACGAGCAGTACTTC
TRBJ1-4	TRBV29-1	-	-	CSVSSQESEKLFF	TGCAGCGTCTCCTCCCAGGAGAGTGAAAAACTGTTTTTT
TRBJ2-3	TRBV10-1	-	TRBD2	CASSERTSGLTDTQYF	TGCGCCAGCAGTGAGAGGACTAGCGGGCTCACAGATACGCAGTATTTT
TRBJ2-7	TRBV19	-	-	CASSIKTGSYEQYF	TGTGCCAGTAGTATTAAGACAGGCTCCTACGAGCAGTACTTC
TRBJ2-3	TRBV5-4	-	TRBD1	CASSRPTGATDTQYF	TGTGCCAGCAGCAGACCGACAGGGGCGACAGATACGCAGTATTTT
TRBJ2-1	TRBV19	-	-	CASSIGGRNEQFF	TGTGCCAGTAGTATAGGCGGTAGGAATGAGCAGTTCTTC
TRBJ1-3	TRBV7-7	-	-	CASSLQAGQSGNTIYF	TGTGCCAGCAGTCTCCAGGCAGGACAATCTGGAAACACCATATATTTT
TRBJ2-3	TRBV9	-	TRBD2	CASSVGVGGGGDTQYF	TGTGCCAGCAGCGTGGGCGTAGGAGGCGGGGGGGATACGCAGTATTTT
TRBJ2-7	TRBV5-1	-	-	CASSAAYEQYF	TGCGCCAGCAGCGCCGCCTACGAGCAGTACTTC